These 21 T cell receptor beta chains originate from one sample sequenced in a study of early T cells in non-severe SARS-CoV-2 infection (dated by TCRdb to 2020 to 2023). Libraries came from 5' RACE. The sequencing machine was a NextSeq 500. The public reads were reanalyzed by TCRdb: fastp trimming at Q25, MiXCR alignment, in-frame beta chains only. Every distinct CDR3 protein forms one entry, paired with its most common genes and DNA. A total of over 90,000 distinct CDR3 sequences appear in this sample, 13% of them only once. Clones ranked in the top ten supply 5.5% to 7% of the sample. The source material was whole blood. These receptors were obtained from an adult who was a healthcare worker with PCR-confirmed SARS-CoV-2 infection or an uninfected control (not recorded which).

This clonotype has only a few counts. The V and J genes are TRBV7-9 and TRBJ1-6; 8 bases agree with TRBD1. The CDR3 is 15 amino acids. Trimming removed 1 base from V and 9 bases from J; junction bases left unmatched: 5. Germline CDR1 and CDR2: SEHNR and FQNEAQ (reference sequence). CDR3 coding DNA: TGTGCCAGCAGCTTAGAGACAGGGGAAGGTTCACCCCTCCACTTT. This translates into CASSLETGEGSPLHF.

This clonotype was counted at least ten times. The chain uses TRBV18 and TRBJ2-4; D gene uncertain. The germline gives CDR1 KGHSH, CDR2 LQKENI. V was clipped by 3 bases and J by 2 bases, with 5 bases between them. The CDR3 is made up of 13 amino acids. This chain's CDR3 is CASSPGSKNIQYF. CDR3 coding DNA: TGTGCCAGCTCACCGGGTTCCAAAAACATTCAGTACTTC.

In this sample, this clonotype turned up a few times. The CDR3 DNA reads as TGTGCCAGCTCACGACAGCCTGGAAACACCATATATTTT. Protein product: CASSRQPGNTIYF. V and J are TRBV18 and TRBJ1-3, with D possibly matching TRBD1 (5 bases). The V gene lost 4 bases and the J gene lost 2 bases, with 6 bases spanning the gap. Germline V gene sequence: CDR1 KGHSH, CDR2 LQKENI. This CDR3 region has 13 residues.

There are a few counts of this clonotype. The chain uses TRBV6-5 and TRBJ1-1; D perhaps matches TRBD1 (5 bases). V was trimmed by 4 bases and J by 6 bases, leaving 12 bases between them. The CDR3 runs 13 residues. The germline V gene has CDR1 MNHEY and CDR2 SVGAGI. The CDR3 spells CASSWSGEAEAFF. CDR3 nucleotide sequence: TGTGCCAGCAGTTGGTCGGGGGAGGCTGAAGCTTTCTTT.

This clonotype has a handful of counts. V usage is TRBV11-2 and J usage is TRBJ2-7, with 7 bases lining up with TRBD1. The germline gives CDR1 SGHAT, CDR2 FQNNGV. CDR3 length: 14 amino acids. Trimming removed 5 bases from V and 3 bases from J; junction bases left unmatched: 7. Here the CDR3 DNA reads TGTGCCAGCAGCCTCAGACAGGGTAACTACGAGCAGTACTTC. Its translation is CASSLRQGNYEQYF.

In its sample, this clonotype was seen many times. The chain is built from TRBV3-1 and TRBJ2-1, with D possibly matching TRBD2 (6 bases). In germline, CDR1 is LGHDT, CDR2 YNNKEL (reference sequence). The CDR3 runs 15 residues. V was trimmed by 0 bases and J by 8 bases, leaving 14 bases between them. The CDR3 spells CASSQDDEWEDEQFF. The DNA for the CDR3 is TGTGCCAGCAGCCAAGATGATGAGTGGGAGGATGAGCAGTTCTTC.

This clonotype was counted ten times or more. The chain employs TRBV6-1 and TRBJ1-2; TRBD1 might be the D (6 bases). This CDR3 comprises 15 residues. The germline CDR1 and CDR2 sequences are MNHNS and SASEGT. The ends were cut back, 3 bases at V and 4 bases at J, with 15 bases in the middle. The CDR3 protein is CASSEALQGVYGYTF. In nucleotides, the CDR3 is TGTGCCAGCAGTGAGGCCCTACAGGGCGTCTATGGCTACACCTTC.

The CDR3 coding sequence is TGCAGCGGCAGAGGGTTCACGAGGGAGACCCAGTACTTC. Its translation: CSGRGFTRETQYF. The J gene is TRBJ2-5, the V gene TRBV29-1, with D possibly TRBD2 on 5 matching bases. The CDR3 sequence is 13 residues long. Looked up from germline, CDR1 is SQVTM and CDR2 is ANQGSEA. V was trimmed by 7 bases and J by 5 bases, leaving 17 bases between them. The variable domain in full, completed from reference TRBV29-1 and TRBJ2-5, reads SAVISQKPSRDICQRGTSLTIQCQVDSQVTMMFWYRQQPGQSLTLIATANQGSEATYESGFVIDKFPISRPNLTFSTLTVSNMSPEDSSIYLCSGRGFTRETQYFGPGTRLLVL.

This clonotype appeared many times. V is TRBV6-1 and J is TRBJ1-2, with D possibly being TRBD1 (6 bases). The CDR3 contains 13 residues. The V end lost 2 bases, the J end lost 8 bases, and 12 bases lay between the germline ends. Germline V gene sequence: CDR1 MNHNS, CDR2 SASEGT. CDR3 bases: TGTGCCAGCAGTGAAACAGGGAGCGGGGGCTACACCTTC. This encodes CASSETGSGGYTF.

This clonotype was found a few times. V is TRBV2 and J is TRBJ2-6, with D tentatively TRBD1 (5 bases). This CDR3 contains 16 residues. With 0 bases removed from V and 2 bases from J, the gap between germline ends came to 8 bases. Looked up from germline, CDR1 is SNHLY and CDR2 is FYNNEI. The DNA for the CDR3 is TGTGCCAGCAGTGAAGCCGCAGGGACTGGGGCCAACGTCCTGACTTTC. Protein sequence: CASSEAAGTGANVLTF.

This clonotype was counted a few times. V is TRBV3-1 and J is TRBJ2-3; no firm D call. This CDR3 spans 15 amino acids. CDR1 is LGHDT, CDR2 YNNKEL, per germline (reference sequence). The V gene lost 6 bases and the J gene lost 0 bases, with 13 bases spanning the gap. CDR3 bases: TGTGCCAGCAGTACCAGATTACGGAGCACAGATACGCAGTATTTT. It encodes CASSTRLRSTDTQYF.

This clonotype was detected ten times or more. The V and J genes are TRBV12-3 or TRBV12-4 and TRBJ2-2, with a tentative D call TRBD1 (6 bases). The CDR3 has 12 residues. Trimming took off 5 bases at V and 5 bases at J, with 6 bases between the two ends. The CDR3 DNA reads as TGTGCCAGCAGTCAGGGGACCGGGGAGCTGTTTTTT. Its translation: CASSQGTGELFF.

This clonotype occurred many times. The chain employs TRBV18 and TRBJ2-5, with unresolved D. Trimming took 3 bases from V and 3 from J, leaving 8 bases between them. Germline lookup yields CDR1 KGHSH and CDR2 LQKENI. The CDR3 spans 13 residues. The CDR3 protein is CASSPPGEETQYF. DNA of the CDR3: TGTGCCAGCTCACCGCCCGGAGAAGAGACCCAGTACTTC.

This clonotype was seen many times. This chain joins TRBV20-1 and TRBJ2-7; maybe TRBD1 (5 bases). V was shortened by 0 bases and J by 7 bases, with 13 bases between the two germline ends. Germline V gives CDR1 DFQATT, CDR2 SNEGSKA (reference sequence). This CDR3 has 13 residues. The CDR3 here is CSARDQMAGEQYF. The CDR3, as DNA: TGCAGTGCTAGAGATCAGATGGCAGGGGAGCAGTACTTC.

The chain links TRBV6-5 to TRBJ1-1; D is unresolved. The CDR3 covers 13 residues. Trimming cost V 3 bases and J 6 bases, with 11 bases left between them. From germline, CDR1 is MNHEY and CDR2 SVGAGI. The CDR3 bases are TGTGCCAGCAGTTATCGCCTAGTCGCTGAAGCTTTCTTT. It codes for CASSYRLVAEAFF.

This clonotype was detected only a few times. The chain joins TRBV11-2 to TRBJ2-3, with TRBD2 matching over 7 bases. The V and J ends lost 5 bases and 3 bases, in that order; junction bases with no gene match: 11. Germline V gene sequence: CDR1 SGHAT, CDR2 FQNNGV. The CDR3 is made up of 16 amino acids. The CDR3 reads CASSPVGGSVTDTQYF. The CDR3 DNA is TGTGCCAGCAGCCCAGTGGGCGGGAGTGTGACAGATACGCAGTATTTT.

This sequence joins TRBV28 and TRBJ2-3; D may be TRBD2 (6 bases). This CDR3 contains 13 residues. The V gene lost 3 bases and the J gene lost 6 bases, with 10 bases spanning the gap. Germline CDR1 is MDHEN and CDR2 is SYDVKM. This chain's CDR3 is CASSFPGSDTQYF. In nucleotides, the CDR3 is TGTGCCAGCAGTTTCCCCGGGAGTGATACGCAGTATTTT. Combining the CDR3 with reference TRBV28 and TRBJ2-3 gives the whole variable domain DVKVTQSSRYLVKRTGEKVFLECVQDMDHENMFWYRQDPGLGLRLIYFSYDVKMKEKGDIPEGYSVSREKKERFSLILESASTNQTSMYLCASSFPGSDTQYFGPGTRLTVL.

This clonotype was counted between two and nine times. The chain recombines TRBV20-1 with TRBJ2-1; the D is unclear. V lost 3 bases to trimming and J lost 1 base, with 4 bases between them. CDR1 is DFQATT, CDR2 SNEGSKA, per germline (reference sequence). The CDR3 sequence is 12 residues long. The CDR3 is CSASESYNEQFF. CDR3 in DNA: TGCAGTGCTAGCGAATCCTACAATGAGCAGTTCTTC.

V and J are TRBV11-2 and TRBJ2-5; no clear D gene. The CDR3 runs 14 residues. With 5 bases removed from V and 2 bases from J, the gap between germline ends came to 12 bases. Germline CDR1 reads SGHAT; CDR2 reads FQNNGV. The CDR3: CASSNSTVQETQYF. DNA of the CDR3: TGTGCCAGCAGCAACTCCACAGTACAAGAGACCCAGTACTTC. Supplemented by reference TRBV11-2 and TRBJ2-5, the full variable domain reads EAGVAQSPRYKIIEKRQSVAFWCNPISGHATLYWYQQILGQGPKLLIQFQNNGVVDDSQLPKDRFSAERLKGVDSTLKIQPAKLEDSAVYLCASSNSTVQETQYFGPGTRLLVL.

This clonotype was seen repeatedly, ten times or more. V usage is TRBV19 and J usage is TRBJ2-1, with D maybe TRBD1 (5 bases). Germline values: CDR1 LNHDA, CDR2 SQIVND (reference sequence). Trimming pared 0 bases from V and 6 bases from J, leaving 12 bases between. The CDR3 consists of 15 residues. The CDR3 is CASSIDPGKRNEQFF. Here the CDR3 DNA reads TGTGCCAGTAGTATAGATCCAGGGAAGCGCAATGAGCAGTTCTTC.

At least ten counts were recorded for this clonotype. V and J are TRBV12-3 or TRBV12-4 and TRBJ2-3; 8 nucleotides line up with TRBD2. The CDR3 contains 17 residues. V was pared by 4 bases and J by 3 bases, with 12 bases of the junction left unmatched. CDR3 coding DNA: TGTGCCAGCAGTTCCACCGGGACTAGGGATTTGACAGATACGCAGTATTTT. It encodes CASSSTGTRDLTDTQYF.